Listed below are T cell receptor beta chains from one sample, sequenced in a study of CD8+ T cells in alopecia areata. Clones were read by immunoSEQ multiplex PCR, and TCRdb kept only the in-frame ones, dropping some. The sample has hundreds of thousands of clones, 65% to 70% seen once. Sample: CD4+ T cells sorted from blood, taken at week 0. These receptors were collected from a human donor with alopecia areata. The CDR3 runs from the conserved cysteine through the conserved F or W. The D gene is left open where the match is weak. Size values are once, few and many counts, or a class for expanded clones, and some rows have none.

clone_size: -
j_call: TRBJ2-6
d_call: -
v_call: TRBV5-4
cdr3_aa: CASSLVRSGANVLTF
cdr3_nt: TGTGCCAGCAGCTTGGTAAGATCTGGGGCCAACGTCCTGACTTTC

clone_size: -
j_call: TRBJ2-2
d_call: TRBD1
v_call: TRBV4-3
cdr3_aa: CASSQVGQGANTGELFF
cdr3_nt: TGCGCCAGCAGCCAAGTCGGGCAGGGGGCGAACACCGGGGAGCTGTTTTTT

clone_size: -
j_call: TRBJ1-2
d_call: -
v_call: TRBV7-9
cdr3_aa: CASSPSTGSGYTF
cdr3_nt: TGTGCCAGCAGCCCCTCTACAGGGAGCGGCTACACCTTC

clone_size: once
j_call: TRBJ1-6
d_call: -
v_call: TRBV7-3
cdr3_aa: CASSLGLPGNSPLHF
cdr3_nt: TGTGCCAGCAGTTTGGGTTTGCCCGGTAACTCACCCCTCCACTTT

clone_size: few
j_call: TRBJ2-1
d_call: -
v_call: TRBV29-1
cdr3_aa: CSVRLSGSSEQFF
cdr3_nt: TGCAGCGTCCGACTTTCAGGGTCTTCAGAGCAGTTCTTC

clone_size: -
j_call: TRBJ2-3
d_call: TRBD2
v_call: TRBV15
cdr3_aa: CATSRGLADSTDTQYF
cdr3_nt: TGTGCCACCAGCAGAGGACTAGCGGATAGCACAGATACGCAGTATTTT

clone_size: once
j_call: TRBJ2-6
d_call: -
v_call: TRBV10-2
cdr3_aa: CASSDSFSGANVLTF
cdr3_nt: TGCGCCAGCAGTGACTCTTTCTCTGGGGCCAACGTCCTGACTTTC

clone_size: -
j_call: TRBJ2-7
d_call: -
v_call: TRBV6-4
cdr3_aa: CANSRGEQYF
cdr3_nt: TGTGCCAACAGCAGGGGCGAGCAGTACTTC

clone_size: -
j_call: TRBJ1-5
d_call: TRBD1
v_call: TRBV30
cdr3_aa: CAWRGTAPNQPQHF
cdr3_nt: TGTGCCTGGAGGGGGACAGCGCCTAATCAGCCCCAGCATTTT

clone_size: -
j_call: TRBJ2-1
d_call: TRBD2
v_call: TRBV29-1
cdr3_aa: CSVEGGGSIYNEQFF
cdr3_nt: TGCAGCGTTGAAGGGGGAGGGAGCATATACAATGAGCAGTTCTTC

clone_size: -
j_call: TRBJ1-3
d_call: -
v_call: TRBV6-6
cdr3_aa: CASKVSGNTIYF
cdr3_nt: TGTGCCAGCAAGGTCTCTGGAAACACCATATATTTT

clone_size: -
j_call: TRBJ2-1
d_call: -
v_call: TRBV14
cdr3_aa: CASSQALGGAEQFF
cdr3_nt: TGTGCCAGCAGCCAAGCGCTCGGAGGGGCTGAGCAGTTCTTC

clone_size: once
j_call: TRBJ2-2
d_call: -
v_call: TRBV4-3
cdr3_aa: CASSQIGVSGTGELFF
cdr3_nt: TGCGCCAGCAGCCAAATAGGGGTCTCGGGCACCGGGGAGCTGTTTTTT

clone_size: few
j_call: TRBJ2-1
d_call: -
v_call: TRBV11-1
cdr3_aa: CASSLERGEQFF
cdr3_nt: TGTGCCAGCAGCTTAGAGAGGGGTGAGCAGTTCTTC

clone_size: -
j_call: TRBJ2-7
d_call: TRBD1
v_call: TRBV7-2
cdr3_aa: CASSPGMQGVSYEQYF
cdr3_nt: TGTGCCAGCAGCCCCGGAATGCAGGGGGTTTCCTACGAGCAGTACTTC

clone_size: -
j_call: TRBJ2-4
d_call: -
v_call: TRBV30
cdr3_aa: CAWGSSIQYF
cdr3_nt: TGTGCCTGGGGGTCAAGTATTCAGTACTTC

clone_size: -
j_call: TRBJ1-2
d_call: TRBD1
v_call: TRBV6-5
cdr3_aa: CASWAGGTLGYGYTF
cdr3_nt: TGTGCCAGCTGGGCAGGGGGAACTTTGGGCTATGGCTACACCTTC

clone_size: -
j_call: TRBJ2-3
d_call: TRBD1
v_call: TRBV4-2
cdr3_aa: CASSQGQGFTDTQYF
cdr3_nt: TGTGCCAGCAGCCAAGGACAGGGATTCACAGATACGCAGTATTTT

clone_size: few
j_call: TRBJ2-3
d_call: TRBD2
v_call: TRBV14
cdr3_aa: CASSLLGTSGDTQYF
cdr3_nt: TGTGCCAGCAGCCTTCTCGGGACTAGCGGAGATACGCAGTATTTT

clone_size: -
j_call: TRBJ2-3
d_call: -
v_call: TRBV5-1
cdr3_aa: CASSPLSRSTDTQYF
cdr3_nt: TGCGCCAGCAGCCCTCTCTCGCGGAGTACAGATACGCAGTATTTT

clone_size: -
j_call: TRBJ2-1
d_call: TRBD2
v_call: TRBV11-3
cdr3_aa: CASSFNPLAGGQNEQFF
cdr3_nt: TGTGCCAGCAGCTTCAATCCTCTAGCGGGGGGCCAGAATGAGCAGTTCTTC

clone_size: -
j_call: TRBJ2-7
d_call: -
v_call: TRBV27
cdr3_aa: CASSPRHSPGSHEQYF
cdr3_nt: TGTGCCAGCAGCCCCCGTCACAGTCCGGGTTCCCACGAGCAGTACTTC

clone_size: -
j_call: TRBJ2-7
d_call: TRBD1
v_call: TRBV5-1
cdr3_aa: CASSPGDRDEQYF
cdr3_nt: TGCGCCAGCAGCCCGGGGGACAGGGACGAGCAGTACTTC

clone_size: -
j_call: TRBJ2-2
d_call: -
v_call: TRBV6-5
cdr3_aa: CASSPIYGELFF
cdr3_nt: TGTGCCAGCAGCCCCATTTACGGGGAGCTGTTTTTT

clone_size: -
j_call: TRBJ1-2
d_call: -
v_call: TRBV25-1
cdr3_aa: CASKAWVGYTF
cdr3_nt: TGTGCCAGCAAGGCCTGGGTTGGCTACACCTTC

clone_size: few
j_call: TRBJ2-1
d_call: -
v_call: TRBV29-1
cdr3_aa: CSVRGNGNEQFF
cdr3_nt: TGCAGCGTTAGGGGGAATGGGAATGAGCAGTTCTTC

clone_size: -
j_call: TRBJ1-2
d_call: -
v_call: TRBV15
cdr3_aa: CATSRGVLYGYTF
cdr3_nt: TGTGCCACCAGCAGAGGAGTTCTCTATGGCTACACCTTC

clone_size: -
j_call: TRBJ2-2
d_call: TRBD2
v_call: TRBV12-5
cdr3_aa: CASGRTSGGFIGELFF
cdr3_nt: TGTGCTAGTGGCCGGACTAGCGGGGGTTTCATCGGGGAGCTGTTTTTT